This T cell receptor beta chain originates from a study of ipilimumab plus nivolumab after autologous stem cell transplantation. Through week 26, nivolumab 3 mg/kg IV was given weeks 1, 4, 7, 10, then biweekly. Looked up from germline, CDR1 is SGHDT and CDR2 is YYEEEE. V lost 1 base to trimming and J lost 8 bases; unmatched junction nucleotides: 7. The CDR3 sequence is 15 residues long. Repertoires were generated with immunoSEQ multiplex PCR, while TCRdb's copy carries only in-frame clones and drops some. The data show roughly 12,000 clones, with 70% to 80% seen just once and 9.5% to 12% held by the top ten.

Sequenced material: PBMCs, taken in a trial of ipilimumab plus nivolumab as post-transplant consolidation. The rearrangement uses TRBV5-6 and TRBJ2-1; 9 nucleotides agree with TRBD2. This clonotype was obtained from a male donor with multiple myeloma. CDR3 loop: CASSLNPAGGYEQFF. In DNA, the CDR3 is TGTGCCAGCAGCTTGAACCCAGCGGGGGGTTATGAGCAGTTCTTC. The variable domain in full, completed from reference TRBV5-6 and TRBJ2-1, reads DAGVTQSPTHLIKTRGQQVTLRCSPKSGHDTVSWYQQALGQGPQFIFQYYEEEERQRGNFPDRFSGHQFPNYSSELNVNALLLGDSALYLCASSLNPAGGYEQFFGPGTRLTVL.